The rows below give T cell receptor beta chains drawn from one sample of a study of T cells in Graves' hyperthyroidism and ophthalmopathy. MiXCR, run by TCRdb on the multiplex PCR reads, gives a single entry per CDR3 protein. The table records approximately 530,000 distinct CDR3 sequences, 15% to 20% of them present only once. Sequenced sample: blood. The receptors shown here come from a man aged 40-55 years with Graves' ophthalmopathy. Each CDR3 is given with its conserved first and last residue. A D gene is named only where the DNA matches it firmly. Clone size, where shown, is once, few, many, or a class for clones that have expanded.

>TRBV7-3|TRBJ2-3|15|once|TRBD2
TGTGCCAGCAGATCTAGCGGGGGGTCGACAGATACGCAGTATTTT
CASRSSGGSTDTQYF
>TRBV6-2/TRBV6-3|TRBJ2-1|15|many|-
TGTGCCAGCAGTTACTCGAGCGAAACTTACAATGAGCAGTTCTTC
CASSYSSETYNEQFF
>TRBV5-6|TRBJ1-1|14|many|TRBD1
TGTGCCAGCAGCTTCAGGGGGGGAGGCACTGAAGCTTTCTTT
CASSFRGGGTEAFF
>TRBV5-1|TRBJ2-7|14|few|-
TGCGCCAGCAGCTTGGTTGGGGGTTTCCACGAGCAGTACTTC
CASSLVGGFHEQYF
>TRBV4-3|TRBJ2-4|17|few|-
TGCGCCAGCAGCCAAGTGAGCGGTTTCTCAGCCAAAAACATTCAGTACTTC
CASSQVSGFSAKNIQYF
>TRBV28|TRBJ2-7|12|many|TRBD1
TGTGCCAGCACAGGGGGTGGGTACGAGCAGTACTTC
CASTGGGYEQYF
>TRBV9|TRBJ2-1|13|few|-
TGTGCCAGCAGCGTAGATAATGGTGTTGAGCAGTTCTTC
CASSVDNGVEQFF
>TRBV7-2|TRBJ2-5|16|many|-
TGTGCCAGCAGCTTAGGCGGGGTGGGAACCCAAGAGACCCAGTACTTC
CASSLGGVGTQETQYF
>TRBV5-1|TRBJ1-1|17|few|TRBD1
TGCGCCAGCAGCTTGAAGGGGACAGGGGTACAGAACACTGAAGCTTTCTTT
CASSLKGTGVQNTEAFF
>TRBV12-3/TRBV12-4|TRBJ2-1|15|-|TRBD1
TGTGCCAGCAGTTTACGGGACAGGGGGGGAGGTGAGCAGTTCTTC
CASSLRDRGGGEQFF
>TRBV20-1|TRBJ1-2|15|few|TRBD1
TGCAGTGCTAGAGACACAGGGGCCAGGGGCTATGGCTACACCTTC
CSARDTGARGYGYTF
>TRBV7-2|TRBJ2-3|17|many|-
TGTGCCAGCAGCTTAGTGGGGGGGCGGCTAGACCCAGATACGCAGTATTTT
CASSLVGGRLDPDTQYF
>TRBV19|TRBJ1-1|14|-|-
TGTGCCAGTAGTCTCAGGGGAATAGGGACTGAAGCTTTCTTT
CASSLRGIGTEAFF
>TRBV15|TRBJ2-3|17|few|TRBD2
TGTGCCACCAGCAGAGGGACTAGCGGGAGTATCTCAGATACGCAGTATTTT
CATSRGTSGSISDTQYF
>TRBV4-3|TRBJ2-3|17|-|-
TGCGCCAGCAGCCAAGATGCCATTAGGGGATACACAGATACGCAGTATTTT
CASSQDAIRGYTDTQYF
>TRBV7-2|TRBJ2-4|14|many|TRBD2
TGTGCCAGCAGCTCTGGACTAGCTGCCAACATTCAGTACTTC
CASSSGLAANIQYF
>TRBV2|TRBJ2-2|14|many|-
TGTGCCAGCAGTGAAGCGTATACGGCCGGGGAGCTGTTTTTT
CASSEAYTAGELFF
>TRBV5-5|TRBJ2-3|15|many|-
TGTGCCAGCAGCCGTGTGGGGGGCGCATCAGATACGCAGTATTTT
CASSRVGGASDTQYF
>TRBV7-3|TRBJ1-6|13|many|TRBD1
TGTGCCAGCAGCTTGCAGGGGGAGTCACCCCTCCACTTT
CASSLQGESPLHF
>TRBV7-8|TRBJ2-3|15|-|-
TGTGCCAGCAGCTCCTGGACCCTTTCGAGGGGTACGCAGTATTTT
CASSSWTLSRGTQYF
>TRBV7-2|TRBJ2-1|16|-|-
TGTGCCAGCAGCCCGGGGGGGCCAGGGGGCTCCCCCTCGTCGTTCTTC
CASSPGGPGGSPSSFF
>TRBV7-2|TRBJ2-5|15|few|-
TGTGCCAGCAGCCCGCCCGGCACACTCCAAGAGACCCAGTACTTC
CASSPPGTLQETQYF
>TRBV7-8|TRBJ2-1|16|many|TRBD2
TGTGCCAGCAGCCCCCTGGGAGGGAGTTCCTACAATGAGCAGTTCTTC
CASSPLGGSSYNEQFF
>TRBV27|TRBJ1-2|15|-|TRBD1
TGTGCCAGCAGTCACAACAGGGGGCGATTATCTGGCTACACCTTC
CASSHNRGRLSGYTF
>TRBV29-1|TRBJ2-3|13|few|-
TGCAGCGTTCATCAGCGCCTCACAGATACGCAGTATTTT
CSVHQRLTDTQYF
>TRBV6-1|TRBJ2-2|14|once|-
TGTGCCAGCAGAGGACGGGGGACCACCGGGGAGCTGTTTTTT
CASRGRGTTGELFF
>TRBV13|TRBJ2-1|14|-|-
TGTGCCAGCCGCTCTTTGCGCTCCTACAATGAGCAGTTCTTC
CASRSLRSYNEQFF
>TRBV27|TRBJ1-2|13|many|TRBD1
TGTGCCAGCAGTTGGACAGGGCGCTATGGCTACACCTTC
CASSWTGRYGYTF
>TRBV4-1|TRBJ2-5|14|-|-
TGCGCCAGCAGCCATCCGGACGGACAAGAGACCCAGTACTTC
CASSHPDGQETQYF
>TRBV3-1|TRBJ2-5|15|many|TRBD1
TGTGCCAGCAGCCAAGATTCGCAGGGGGAAAGGACCCAGTACTTC
CASSQDSQGERTQYF
>TRBV2|TRBJ1-1|13|few|-
TGTGCCAGCATGGGCCGGGAGAACACTGAAGCTTTCTTT
CASMGRENTEAFF
>TRBV5-8|TRBJ1-1|11|few|-
TGTGCCAGCAGCTTGATCATCCAAGCTTTCTTT
CASSLIIQAFF
>TRBV20-1|TRBJ2-1|11|many|TRBD2
TGCAGTGTTAGCGGGGGGCATGAGCAGTTCTTC
CSVSGGHEQFF
>TRBV18|TRBJ2-1|17|few|TRBD1
TGTGCCAGCTCATCAGGGGACAGGGGAGCCTCCTACAATGAGCAGTTCTTC
CASSSGDRGASYNEQFF
>TRBV30|TRBJ2-3|15|many|TRBD1
TGTGCCTGGAGTAAGGGGGCCAGGAGCACAGATACGCAGTATTTT
CAWSKGARSTDTQYF
>TRBV20-1|TRBJ1-1|12|few|-
TGCAGTGCCACCCAAGTGGGTCTTGAAGCTTTCTTT
CSATQVGLEAFF
>TRBV4-2|TRBJ2-3|13|-|-
TGTGCCAGCAGCCCCCTAGGGGCAGATACGCAGTATTTT
CASSPLGADTQYF
>TRBV11-2|TRBJ2-3|18|many|-
TGTGCCAGCAGCCCTAAGGGTCCAGGCTCGAGGGGTGGAGATACGCAGTATTTT
CASSPKGPGSRGGDTQYF
>TRBV7-9|TRBJ2-7|15|many|-
TGTGCCAGCAGCTTAGCAGCTTCTGCCTCCTACGAGCAGTACTTC
CASSLAASASYEQYF
>TRBV10-3|TRBJ1-6|14|-|-
TGTGCCATCAAAACCCCCGCCCCGGGGTCACCCCTCCACTTT
CAIKTPAPGSPLHF
>TRBV13|TRBJ2-1|19|few|-
TGTGCCAGCAGCTCCGAACTCGGTGTTGCGGAACTCTCCTACAATGAGCAGTTCTTC
CASSSELGVAELSYNEQFF
>TRBV2|TRBJ1-3|15|few|-
TGTGCCAGCAGTGGGAGGAAAATCTCTGGAAACACCATATATTTT
CASSGRKISGNTIYF